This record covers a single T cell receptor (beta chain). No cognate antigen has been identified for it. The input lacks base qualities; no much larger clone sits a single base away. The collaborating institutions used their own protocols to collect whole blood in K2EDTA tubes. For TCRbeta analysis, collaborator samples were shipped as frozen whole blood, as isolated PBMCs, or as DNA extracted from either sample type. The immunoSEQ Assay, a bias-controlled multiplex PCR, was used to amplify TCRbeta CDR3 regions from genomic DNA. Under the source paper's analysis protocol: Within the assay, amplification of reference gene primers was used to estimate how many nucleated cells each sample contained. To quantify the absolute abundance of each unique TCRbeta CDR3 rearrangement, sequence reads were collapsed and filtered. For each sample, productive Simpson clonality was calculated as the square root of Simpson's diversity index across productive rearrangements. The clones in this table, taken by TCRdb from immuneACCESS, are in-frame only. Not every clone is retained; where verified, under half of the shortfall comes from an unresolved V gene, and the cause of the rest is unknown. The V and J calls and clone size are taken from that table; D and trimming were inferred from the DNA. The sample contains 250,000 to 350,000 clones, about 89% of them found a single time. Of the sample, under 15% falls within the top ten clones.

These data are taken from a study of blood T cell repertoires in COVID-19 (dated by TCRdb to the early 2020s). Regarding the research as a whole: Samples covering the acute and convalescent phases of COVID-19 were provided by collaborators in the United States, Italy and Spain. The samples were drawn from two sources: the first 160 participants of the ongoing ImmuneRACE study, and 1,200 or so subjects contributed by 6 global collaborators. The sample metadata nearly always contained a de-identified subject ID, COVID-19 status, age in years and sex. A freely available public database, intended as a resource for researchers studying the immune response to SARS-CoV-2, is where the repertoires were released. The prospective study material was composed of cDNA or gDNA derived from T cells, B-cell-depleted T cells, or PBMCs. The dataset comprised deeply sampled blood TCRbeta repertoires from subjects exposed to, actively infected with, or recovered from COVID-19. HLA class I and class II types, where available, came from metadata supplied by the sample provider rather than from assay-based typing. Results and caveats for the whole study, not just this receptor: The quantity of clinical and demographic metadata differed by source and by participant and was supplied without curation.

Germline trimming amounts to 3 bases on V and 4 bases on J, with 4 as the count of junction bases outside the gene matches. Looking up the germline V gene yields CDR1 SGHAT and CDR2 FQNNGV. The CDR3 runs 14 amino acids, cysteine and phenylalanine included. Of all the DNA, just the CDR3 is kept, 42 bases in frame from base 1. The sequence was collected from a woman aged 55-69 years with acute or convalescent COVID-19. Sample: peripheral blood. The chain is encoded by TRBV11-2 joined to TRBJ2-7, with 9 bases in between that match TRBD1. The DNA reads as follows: TGTGCCAGCAGCTTTCCGGGACAGGGATACGAGCAGTACTTC. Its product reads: CASSFPGQGYEQYF.